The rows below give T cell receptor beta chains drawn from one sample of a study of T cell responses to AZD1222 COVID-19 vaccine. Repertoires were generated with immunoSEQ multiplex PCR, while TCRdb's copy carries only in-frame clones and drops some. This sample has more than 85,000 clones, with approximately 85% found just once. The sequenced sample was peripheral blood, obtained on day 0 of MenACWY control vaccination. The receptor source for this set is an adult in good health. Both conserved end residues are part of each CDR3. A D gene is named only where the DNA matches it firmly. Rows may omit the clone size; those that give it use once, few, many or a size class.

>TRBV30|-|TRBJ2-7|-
CAWSPKGGVSHEQYF
TGTGCCTGGAGCCCTAAGGGCGGGGTTTCACACGAGCAGTACTTC
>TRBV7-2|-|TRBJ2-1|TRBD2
CASSLVPAGGIGNEQFF
TGTGCCAGCAGCTTAGTGCCAGCGGGGGGAATTGGCAATGAGCAGTTCTTC
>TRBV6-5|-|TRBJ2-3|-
CASGPDRTDTQYF
TGTGCCAGCGGCCCCGACAGAACAGATACGCAGTATTTT
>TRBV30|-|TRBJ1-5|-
CAWSLLLDQPQHF
TGTGCCTGGAGTCTACTCCTGGATCAGCCCCAGCATTTT
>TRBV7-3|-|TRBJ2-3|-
CASRGTSTDTQYF
TGTGCCAGCAGGGGGACTAGCACAGATACGCAGTATTTT
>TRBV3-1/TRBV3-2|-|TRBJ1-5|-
CASSPTHWGQPQHF
TGTGCCAGCAGCCCCACCCACTGGGGTCAGCCCCAGCATTTT
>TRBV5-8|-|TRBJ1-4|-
CASSDPRVGGEKLFF
TGTGCCAGCAGCGACCCGCGAGTGGGGGGTGAAAAACTGTTTTTT
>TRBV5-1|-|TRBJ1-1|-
CASSFGTGGGRNTEAFF
TGCGCCAGCAGCTTTGGGACTGGGGGTGGCAGGAACACTGAAGCTTTCTTT
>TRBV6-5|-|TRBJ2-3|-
CASSSDSPWTDTQYF
TGTGCCAGCAGTTCAGACAGCCCTTGGACAGATACGCAGTATTTT
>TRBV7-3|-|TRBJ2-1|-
CASMGGGHHDEQFF
TGTGCCAGCATGGGGGGTGGTCACCACGATGAGCAGTTCTTC
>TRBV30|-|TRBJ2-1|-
CAWSALNEQFF
TGTGCCTGGAGTGCTTTAAATGAGCAGTTCTTC
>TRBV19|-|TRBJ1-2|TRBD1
CASSFSGQYYGYTF
TGTGCCAGTAGTTTCTCGGGACAGTACTATGGCTACACCTTC
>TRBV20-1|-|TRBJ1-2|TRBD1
CASGTGNGYTF
TGCGCATCCGGGACAGGGAATGGCTACACCTTC
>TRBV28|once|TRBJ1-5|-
CASTSAGHLNQPQHF
TGTGCCAGCACATCGGCGGGACACCTCAATCAGCCCCAGCATTTT
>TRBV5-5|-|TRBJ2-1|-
CASSLEVWVANTEQFF
TGTGCCAGCAGCTTGGAGGTGTGGGTGGCCAATACTGAGCAGTTCTTC
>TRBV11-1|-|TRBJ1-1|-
CASSLARIRTTEAFF
TGTGCCAGCAGCCTAGCGCGAATAAGGACGACTGAAGCTTTCTTT
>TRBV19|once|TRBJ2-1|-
CASSQASSFYNEQFF
TGTGCCAGTAGTCAGGCTAGCTCTTTTTACAATGAGCAGTTCTTC
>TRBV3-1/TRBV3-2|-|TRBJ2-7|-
CASSQEGLGYEQYF
TGTGCCAGCAGCCAAGAAGGTTTGGGGTACGAGCAGTACTTC
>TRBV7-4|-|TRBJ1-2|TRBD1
CASSLVDRGPIGYTF
TGTGCCAGCAGCTTAGTGGACAGGGGACCTATTGGCTACACCTTC
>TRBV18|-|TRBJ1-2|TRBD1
CASSPGQGYHGYTF
TGTGCCAGCTCACCGGGACAGGGTTACCATGGCTACACCTTC
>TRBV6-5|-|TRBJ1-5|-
CATFQGKGQPQHF
TGTGCCACCTTTCAGGGGAAGGGGCAGCCCCAGCATTTT
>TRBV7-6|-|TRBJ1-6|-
CASSSSPSSYNSPLHF
TGTGCCAGCAGCTCGAGCCCGAGCTCCTATAATTCACCCCTCCACTTT
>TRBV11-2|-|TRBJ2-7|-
CASSQRLYEQYF
TGTGCCAGCAGCCAACGGTTGTACGAGCAGTACTTC
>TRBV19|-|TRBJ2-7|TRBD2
CASMGTSGYEQYF
TGTGCCAGTATGGGGACTAGCGGGTACGAGCAGTACTTC
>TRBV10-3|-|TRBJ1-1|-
CAISDRWGGEAFF
TGTGCCATCAGCGATCGTTGGGGGGGTGAAGCTTTCTTT
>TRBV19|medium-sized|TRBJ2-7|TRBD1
CASQTAGTGDYYEQYF
TGTGCCAGCCAAACCGCCGGGACAGGGGACTACTACGAGCAGTACTTC
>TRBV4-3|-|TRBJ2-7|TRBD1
CASSPTDRLNEQYF
TGCGCCAGCAGCCCCACGGACAGGCTCAACGAGCAGTACTTC